Presented here are 29 T cell receptor beta chains from one specimen sequenced in a study of blood T cell repertoires in COVID-19. Generated by immunoSEQ multiplex PCR, the TCRdb table keeps only in-frame clones and is missing some. Of about 480,000 clones in the sample, roughly 89% were seen once. Sequences were obtained from peripheral blood. These TCRs come from a woman aged 30 to 39 with acute or convalescent COVID-19.

This clone was recorded once. The CDR3 loop reads CASGPSSRNQPQHF. CDR3 DNA: TGTGCTAGTGGTCCCTCGAGCCGCAATCAGCCCCAGCATTTT. The V call is TRBV12-5, the J call TRBJ1-5, with D unclear. The CDR3 has 14 amino acids. CDR1 is LGHNT, CDR2 FRNRAP, per germline. The V end was cut by 5 bases, the J end by 2 bases, with 10 bases between.

The V call is TRBV7-9, the J call TRBJ2-5; D unclear. Per germline, CDR1 SEHNR and CDR2 FQNEAQ (reference sequence). The CDR3 totals 14 residues. V was shortened by 0 bases and J by 5 bases, with 10 bases between the two germline ends. Here the CDR3 DNA reads TGTGCCAGCAGCTTAGCAGAGGCCGTGGAGACCCAGTACTTC. Its translation is CASSLAEAVETQYF.

The chain has TRBV5-1 and TRBJ2-1, with a tentative D call TRBD1 (5 bases). Trimming left V 4 bases short and J 4 bases short, with 9 bases between. Per the germline V gene, CDR1 is SGHRS and CDR2 is YFSETQ. This CDR3 has 13 residues. The CDR3 DNA follows: TGCGCCAGCAGCGCCTACAGGTACAATGAGCAGTTCTTC. It codes for CASSAYRYNEQFF.

The count of this clone is one. The chain couples TRBV15 to TRBJ1-2, with a tentative D call TRBD1 (5 bases). Per germline, CDR1 LNHNV and CDR2 YYDKDF (reference sequence). V was clipped by 5 bases and J by 8 bases, with 18 bases between them. There are 14 residues in the CDR3. The CDR3 DNA reads TGTGCCACCAGCCGACAGATGGACGGCCGGGGCTACACCTTC. It is translated as CATSRQMDGRGYTF.

The DNA of the CDR3 is TGTGCCAGATCCGCGCTAGCGGGGAACACCGGGGAGCTGTTTTTT. It is translated as CARSALAGNTGELFF. The chain uses TRBV7-4 and TRBJ2-2; 8 positions match TRBD2. The CDR3 is 15 amino acids. The germline gives CDR1 SGHVT, CDR2 SQSDAQ. Trimming took 9 bases from V and 1 from J; bases not matched to a gene: 7.

V is TRBV3-1 (or the pseudogene TRBV3-2) and J is TRBJ1-2; tentative D call: TRBD1 (5 bases). CDR1 is LGHDT and CDR2 is YNNKEL in the germline V gene (reference sequence). There are 13 residues in the CDR3. Trimming removed 10 bases at V and 1 base at J, with 13 bases between. Written as DNA, the CDR3 is TGTGCCACGGCGCAGGGAGGTAACTATGGCTACACCTTC. This codes for CATAQGGNYGYTF.

This chain joins TRBV29-1 and TRBJ1-4, with D unclear. V shed 6 bases and J shed 11 bases, with 19 bases lying between them. Germline assignment: CDR1 SQVTM and CDR2 ANQGSEA. The CDR3 runs to 13 residues. The CDR3 spells CSVLSTGGGKLFF. CDR3 bases: TGCAGCGTACTCTCGACGGGAGGCGGGAAACTGTTTTTT.

V usage is TRBV7-8 and J usage is TRBJ2-2; D uncertain. Germline CDR1 SGHVS, CDR2 FQNEAQ. This CDR3 contains 11 residues. The V end was cut by 6 bases, the J end by 6 bases, with 5 bases between. This CDR3 reads CASRQSGELFF. The CDR3 DNA is TGTGCCAGCAGACAGTCCGGGGAGCTGTTTTTT.

The V gene is TRBV5-8, the J gene TRBJ2-3; tentatively, D is TRBD2 (5 bases). V shed 4 bases and J shed 0 bases, with 9 bases lying between them. Germline lookup yields CDR1 SGHTS and CDR2 YDEGEE. CDR3 length: 14 residues. Written as DNA, the CDR3 is TGTGCCAGCAGCACCGGACTGAGCACAGATACGCAGTATTTT. Its protein is CASSTGLSTDTQYF.

The rearrangement joins TRBV18 to TRBJ2-7, with TRBD1 matching over 7 bases. Germline V CDR1 and CDR2: KGHSH, LQKENI. This CDR3 contains 16 residues. The ends lost 2 bases at V and 0 bases at J; junction bases unmatched: 7. This CDR3 is CASSPSVGQTSYEQYF. CDR3 in DNA: TGTGCCAGCTCACCATCGGTGGGACAGACCTCCTACGAGCAGTACTTC.

This chain uses TRBV4-1 with TRBJ2-1, with 7 bases aligning to TRBD1. CDR3 size: 16 residues. V shed 5 bases, J shed 2 bases, and the junction held 9 bases outside the gene matches. Germline CDR1 and CDR2: MGHRA and YSYEKL. As DNA, the CDR3 is TGCGCCAGCAGCGGAGAACAGGGGCTACCCTACAATGAGCAGTTCTTC. Translating it yields CASSGEQGLPYNEQFF.

V and J are TRBV10-2 and TRBJ2-1, with TRBD2 matching 9 bases. CDR1 is WSHSY, CDR2 SAAADI, per germline. The trim removed 6 bases at V and 4 bases at J, leaving 4 bases unmatched. This CDR3 is 14 amino acids long. The CDR3 spells CASRRAGGYNEQFF. Here the CDR3 DNA reads TGCGCCAGCAGGCGGGCGGGGGGGTACAATGAGCAGTTCTTC.

This clone was observed a single time. This chain connects TRBV30 to TRBJ2-6; 7 nucleotides agree with TRBD1. CDR3 size: 16 residues. V lost 1 base, J lost 0 bases, and 3 bases stayed unmatched. CDR1 is GTSNPN and CDR2 is SVGIG in the germline V gene (reference sequence). The CDR3 protein is CAWSGTGPSGANVLTF. As DNA, the CDR3 is TGTGCCTGGAGTGGGACAGGTCCCTCTGGGGCCAACGTCCTGACTTTC.

V is TRBV24-1 and J is TRBJ2-1, with 7 bases identical to TRBD1. The V and J ends lost 3 bases and 6 bases, in that order; junction bases with no gene match: 4. Germline CDR1 is KGHDR and CDR2 is SFDVKD. This CDR3 has 14 amino acids. CDR3 nucleotide sequence: TGTGCCACCAGTGATCCCACAGGGGCCAATGAGCAGTTCTTC. The encoded protein is CATSDPTGANEQFF.

The chain carries TRBV3-1 (or the pseudogene TRBV3-2) and TRBJ2-7; 9 bases align to TRBD2. Germline V CDR1 and CDR2: LGHDT, YNNKEL (reference sequence). CDR3 length: 17 residues. The junction had 10 bases not matched to a gene; V was cut back by 2 bases and J by 2 bases. CDR3 nucleotide sequence: TGTGCCAGCAGCCAACTCCCACCCCTAGCGGGGCCCTACGAGCAGTACTTC. This encodes CASSQLPPLAGPYEQYF.

The chain carries TRBV5-5 and TRBJ2-7; 9 positions match TRBD1. The V and J ends lost 0 bases and 4 bases, in that order; junction bases with no gene match: 2. Germline V gene data show CDR1 as SGHKS and CDR2 as YYEKEE (reference sequence). The CDR3 totals 14 residues. The CDR3 region is CASSLAGTGYEQYF. CDR3 nucleotides: TGTGCCAGCAGCTTGGCCGGGACAGGGTACGAGCAGTACTTC.

V usage is TRBV12-3 or TRBV12-4 and J usage is TRBJ2-3, with D perhaps TRBD2 (6 bases). The CDR3 runs 13 residues. Trimming removed 3 bases from V and 8 bases from J, with 12 bases in between. The CDR3 loop reads CASSLDSGGTQYF. In DNA form, the CDR3 reads TGTGCCAGCAGTTTGGATAGCGGCGGTACGCAGTATTTT.

V is TRBV2 and J is TRBJ1-5; 10 bases are a match to TRBD1. This CDR3 has 15 residues. With 6 bases clipped from V and 6 bases from J, the junction kept 8 bases outside the gene matches. Germline V CDR1 and CDR2: SNHLY, FYNNEI. The CDR3 loop is CASSLGQGVGQPQHF. The CDR3 bases are TGTGCCAGCAGCTTAGGACAGGGGGTAGGTCAGCCCCAGCATTTT.

On this clone: A junction end diverges from the germline sequence, so it may reflect a read error. The chain recombines TRBV24-1 with TRBJ1-1; weak D call: TRBD1 (5 bases). Germline CDR1 and CDR2: KGHDR and SFDVKD. The CDR3 totals 14 residues. CDR3 sequence reads: CAPRRGMMNTEAFF. The CDR3 bases are TGTGCCCCCAGACGGGGGATGATGAACACTGAAGCTTTCTTT.

This chain uses TRBV18 with TRBJ1-4; weak D call: TRBD1 (5 bases). V was cut by 10 bases and J by 4 bases, with 13 bases left in between. The CDR3 loop spans 13 amino acids. CDR1 KGHSH and CDR2 LQKENI come from the germline V gene. The CDR3 DNA follows: TGTGCCACCCGGGGGACGGATAATGAAAAACTGTTTTTT. Its translation: CATRGTDNEKLFF.

This chain links TRBV2 with TRBJ1-3; 8 bases line up with TRBD1. From germline, CDR1 is SNHLY and CDR2 FYNNEI. This CDR3 comprises 16 residues. V shed 6 bases, J shed 1 base, and the junction held 8 bases outside the gene matches. CDR3 protein: CASSRDRFGSGNTIYF. The CDR3 DNA follows: TGTGCCAGCAGCCGGGACAGGTTCGGTTCTGGAAACACCATATATTTT.

As to this clone: Different DNA sequences within this sample yield the same CDR3. V usage is TRBV18 and J usage is TRBJ2-7, with TRBD1 matching over 10 bases. The germline V gene has CDR1 KGHSH and CDR2 LQKENI. This CDR3 has 14 amino acids. V gave up 3 bases and J gave up 3 bases; unmatched junction bases: 2. This CDR3 is CASSPGQGLYEQYF. The CDR3 DNA follows: TGTGCCAGCTCACCGGGACAGGGGCTCTACGAGCAGTACTTC.

This clone was seen a handful of times. This rearrangement joins TRBV7-9 to TRBJ2-7, with 8 bases matching TRBD1. The CDR3 loop spans 15 amino acids. Losses at the gene ends were 5 bases for V and 5 bases for J; bases not matched to a gene: 11. Germline CDR1 reads SEHNR; CDR2 reads FQNEAQ (reference sequence). DNA for the CDR3: TGTGCCAGCAGCAAAACACGACAGGGGTTCGACGAGCAGTACTTC. Translation: CASSKTRQGFDEQYF.

The rearrangement joins TRBV13 to TRBJ1-1; 8 positions agree with TRBD1. The CDR3 sequence is 15 residues long. Germline values: CDR1 PRHDT, CDR2 FYEKMQ (reference sequence). V dropped 6 bases and J dropped 1; count of bases not matched to a gene: 7. In DNA form, the CDR3 reads TGTGCCAGCAGTCGAGGACAGGGTGGGAACACTGAAGCTTTCTTT. It specifies CASSRGQGGNTEAFF.

In this sample, this clone turned up a few times. The V gene is TRBV30, the J gene TRBJ1-6, with TRBD1 matching 11 bases. Germline-derived CDR1 and CDR2 are GTSNPN and SVGIG (reference sequence). The CDR3 loop spans 14 amino acids. V shed 4 bases and J 10 bases; nucleotides not matched to a gene: 6. CDR3 sequence: CAWNMGQGESPLHF. The CDR3 nucleotides read TGTGCCTGGAACATGGGACAGGGGGAATCACCCCTCCACTTT. Drawing the rest from reference TRBV30 and TRBJ1-6, the complete variable domain is SQTIHQWPATLVQPVGSPLSLECTVEGTSNPNLYWYRQAAGRGLQLLFYSVGIGQISSEVPQNLSASRPQDRQFILSSKKLLLSDSGFYLCAWNMGQGESPLHFGNGTRLTVT.

A single count supports this clone. The genes are TRBV27 and TRBJ1-1, with D possibly TRBD1 on 5 matching bases. The CDR3 runs 16 residues. CDR1 MNHEY and CDR2 SMNVEV come from the germline V gene (reference sequence). V was trimmed by 0 bases and J by 0 bases, leaving 11 bases between them. CDR3 sequence (DNA): TGTGCCAGCAGTTTATCGGGGCAGAACATGAACACTGAAGCTTTCTTT. Translated, it gives CASSLSGQNMNTEAFF.

This chain joins TRBV7-9 and TRBJ2-7; possible D gene TRBD2, 6 bases. V lost 6 bases, J lost 2 bases, and 17 bases lay in between. The CDR3 extends over 15 amino acids. Germline V CDR1 and CDR2: SEHNR, FQNEAQ (reference sequence). This chain's CDR3 is CASSPTGAGPYEQYF. The CDR3 DNA follows: TGTGCCAGCAGTCCCACTGGCGCGGGACCCTACGAGCAGTACTTC.

The rearrangement joins TRBV6-6 to TRBJ2-3, with D tentatively TRBD1 (6 bases). V lost 2 bases and J lost 4, with 16 bases in between. Germline assignment: CDR1 MNHNY and CDR2 SVGAGI (reference sequence). The CDR3 has 16 residues. In DNA, the CDR3 is TGTGCCAGCAGTTACAGATCAGGGGTAGAAGCAGATACGCAGTATTTT. Its translation: CASSYRSGVEADTQYF.

The V call is TRBV15, the J call TRBJ2-5, with 9 bases aligning to TRBD2. The junction had 13 bases not matched to a gene; V was cut back by 0 bases and J by 2 bases. CDR1 is LNHNV and CDR2 is YYDKDF in the germline V gene (reference sequence). There are 19 residues in the CDR3. The CDR3 sequence is CATSRDFSLRGGGQETQYF. DNA for the CDR3: TGTGCCACCAGCAGAGATTTCTCCCTCCGCGGGGGGGGGCAAGAGACCCAGTACTTC.